This T cell receptor beta chain was sequenced in a study of control samples from healthy donors and cancer patients (dated by TCRdb to 2018 to 2021). The CDR3 has 14 amino acids, counting the end cysteine and phenylalanine. Left in the record is the CDR3 DNA by itself, 42 bases read in frame from the first base. The library was obtained by the immunoSEQ multiplex PCR assay. The clones in this table, taken by TCRdb from immuneACCESS, are in-frame only. Not every clone is retained; where verified, under half of the shortfall comes from an unresolved V gene, and the cause of the rest is unknown. The sample has fewer than 200,000 clones on record, 90% of them singletons. The ten largest clones add up to approximately 1.5% of the sample. Notes on this clone: The target of this receptor is not known. One base away there is no much larger clone; base qualities are not given.

What was sequenced was blood. The chain is assembled from TRBV21-1 and TRBJ2-1; TRBD1, the table's D call, was not compared with the DNA. TRBV21-1 counts as a pseudogene. The TCR originated in a woman in her fifties or sixties in good health. The DNA sequence is TGTGCCAGCAGCGTCCGACAGAGGCCCAATGAGCAGTTCTTC. The translation is CASSVRQRPNEQFF.